Listed below are T cell receptor beta chains from one sample, sequenced in a study of shared clonotypes between healthy human individuals. Profiled with immunoSEQ multiplex PCR; TCRdb holds only in-frame clones, not every one. Of under 1,100,000 clones listed, approximately 78% are singletons. The sequencing sample was made of memory CD4+ T cells from PBMCs. Receptors originate from a man aged 18-30 years in good health. Some clones in this sample may be carry-over from other donors' samples. CDR3s include the opening cysteine and the closing phenylalanine or tryptophan. D genes are given only for firm matches. Size values are once, few and many counts, or a class for expanded clones, and some rows have none.

clone_size,d_call,j_call,cdr3_length,v_call,cdr3_nt,cdr3_aa
NA,NA,TRBJ1-4,14,TRBV6-1,TGTGCCAGCAGTCCAACAGGCACTAATGAAAAACTGTTTTTT,CASSPTGTNEKLFF
once,NA,TRBJ1-1,14,TRBV6-1,TGTGCCAGCAGTGAACAGACAGCGAACACTGAAGCTTTCTTT,CASSEQTANTEAFF
few,NA,TRBJ2-6,17,TRBV7-3,TGTGCCAGCAGCTTATTCGCGGGTGGCTCTGGGGCCAACGTCCTGACTTTC,CASSLFAGGSGANVLTF
few,TRBD1,TRBJ2-2,14,TRBV5-1,TGCGCCAGCAGACCGGGACAGGCCACCGGGGAGCTGTTTTTT,CASRPGQATGELFF
NA,NA,TRBJ2-7,13,TRBV28,TGTGCCAGCAGTGAGCGACCAACCTACGAGCAGTACTTC,CASSERPTYEQYF
NA,TRBD1,TRBJ1-5,14,TRBV6-1,TGTGCCAGCAGTGAGACAGGGGCGAATCAGCCCCAGCATTTT,CASSETGANQPQHF
NA,NA,TRBJ1-1,13,TRBV6-5,TGTGCCAGCAGTTACTTGGCCGGCGCTGAAGCTTTCTTT,CASSYLAGAEAFF
NA,NA,TRBJ2-1,16,TRBV5-1,TGCGCCAGCAGCTTGGGTGGGTTTGTGGGCTACAATGAGCAGTTCTTC,CASSLGGFVGYNEQFF
NA,TRBD2,TRBJ2-1,15,TRBV5-1,TGCGCCAGCAGCTTTAGGGCTAGCGGGTACAATGAGCAGTTCTTC,CASSFRASGYNEQFF
NA,NA,TRBJ1-2,14,TRBV6-6,TGTGCCAGCAGGTCACCAGGGAAACGTGTCGGCTACACCTTC,CASRSPGKRVGYTF
few,NA,TRBJ2-7,14,TRBV11-2,TGTGCCAGCAGCTTAGGGGGGAATTTCTACGAGCAGTACTTC,CASSLGGNFYEQYF
few,NA,TRBJ1-2,13,TRBV19,TGTGCCAGTAGTATCGGGTTGAACTATGGCTACACCTTC,CASSIGLNYGYTF
few,TRBD1,TRBJ2-5,13,TRBV14,TGTGCCAGCAGCCATTTACAGGGGGAGACCCAGTACTTC,CASSHLQGETQYF
NA,TRBD1,TRBJ2-2,15,TRBV27,TGTGCCAGCAGTTTATACAGGGGGAACACCGGGGAGCTGTTTTTT,CASSLYRGNTGELFF
NA,TRBD2,TRBJ2-2,16,TRBV13,TGTGCCAGCAGCTTAGAATCGGCTAGCGGCACCGGGGAGCTGTTTTTT,CASSLESASGTGELFF
many,TRBD1,TRBJ1-2,13,TRBV28,TGTGCCAGCAGTTTAAACAGGGGGCGAGGCTACACCTTC,CASSLNRGRGYTF
NA,TRBD2,TRBJ2-1,16,TRBV27,TGTGCCAGCAGTTTAAGGCTAGCGGGAGGTTACAATGAGCAGTTCTTC,CASSLRLAGGYNEQFF
NA,NA,TRBJ2-5,17,TRBV5-1,TGCGCCAGCAGCTTGGTGGTTTTCCCGGAAGTGCAAGAGACCCAGTACTTC,CASSLVVFPEVQETQYF
NA,NA,TRBJ2-5,16,TRBV4-1,TGCGCCAGCAGCCAAGGGCCCAGCCGGTACCAAGAGACCCAGTACTTC,CASSQGPSRYQETQYF
NA,TRBD1,TRBJ1-5,18,TRBV2,TGTGCCAGCAGTGAAGCGACCTGGACAGGGGGAGTGGATCAGCCCCAGCATTTT,CASSEATWTGGVDQPQHF